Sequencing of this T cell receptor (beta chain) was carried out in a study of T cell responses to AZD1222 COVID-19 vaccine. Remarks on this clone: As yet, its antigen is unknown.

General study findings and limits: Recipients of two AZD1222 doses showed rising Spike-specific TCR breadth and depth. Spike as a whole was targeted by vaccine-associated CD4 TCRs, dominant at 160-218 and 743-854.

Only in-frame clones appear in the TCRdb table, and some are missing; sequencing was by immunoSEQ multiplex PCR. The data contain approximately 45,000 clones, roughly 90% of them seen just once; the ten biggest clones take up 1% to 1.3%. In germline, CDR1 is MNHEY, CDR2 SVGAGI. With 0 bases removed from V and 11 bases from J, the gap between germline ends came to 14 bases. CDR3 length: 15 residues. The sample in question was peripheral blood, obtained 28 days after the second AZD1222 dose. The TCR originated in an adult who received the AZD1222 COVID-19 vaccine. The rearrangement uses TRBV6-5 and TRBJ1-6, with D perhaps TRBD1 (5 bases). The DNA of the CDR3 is TGTGCCAGCAGTTACTCGGGGCTAGGTGGGCCACCCCTCCACTTT. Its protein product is CASSYSGLGGPPLHF.